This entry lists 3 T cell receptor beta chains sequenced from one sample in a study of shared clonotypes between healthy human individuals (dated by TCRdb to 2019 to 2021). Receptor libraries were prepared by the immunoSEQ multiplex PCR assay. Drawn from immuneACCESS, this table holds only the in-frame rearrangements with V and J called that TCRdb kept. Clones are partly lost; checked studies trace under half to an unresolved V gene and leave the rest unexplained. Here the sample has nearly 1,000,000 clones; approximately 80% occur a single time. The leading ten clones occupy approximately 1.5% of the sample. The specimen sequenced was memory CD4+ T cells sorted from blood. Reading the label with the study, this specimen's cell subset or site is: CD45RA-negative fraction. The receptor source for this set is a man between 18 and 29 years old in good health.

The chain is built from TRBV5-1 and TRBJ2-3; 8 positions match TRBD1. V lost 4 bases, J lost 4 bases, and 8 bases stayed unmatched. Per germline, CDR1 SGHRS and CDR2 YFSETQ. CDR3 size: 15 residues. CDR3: CASSPFGQGPDTQYF. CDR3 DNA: TGCGCCAGCAGCCCCTTCGGACAGGGACCAGATACGCAGTATTTT.

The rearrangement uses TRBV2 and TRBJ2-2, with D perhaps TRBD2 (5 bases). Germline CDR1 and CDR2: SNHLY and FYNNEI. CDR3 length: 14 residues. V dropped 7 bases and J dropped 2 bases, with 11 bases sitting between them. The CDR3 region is CASTPGLNTGELFF. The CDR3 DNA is TGTGCCAGCACCCCCGGACTCAACACCGGGGAGCTGTTTTTT.

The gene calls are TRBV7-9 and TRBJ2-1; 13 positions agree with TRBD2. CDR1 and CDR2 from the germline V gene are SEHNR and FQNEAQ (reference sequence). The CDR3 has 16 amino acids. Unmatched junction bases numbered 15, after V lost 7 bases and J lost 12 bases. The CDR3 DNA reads TGTGCCAGCACACCTTCCGGGACTAGCGGGAAGGGGTTGCAGTTCTTC. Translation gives CASTPSGTSGKGLQFF. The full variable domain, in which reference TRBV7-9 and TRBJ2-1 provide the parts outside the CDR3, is DTGVSQNPRHKITKRGQNVTFRCDPISEHNRLYWYRQTLGQGPEFLTYFQNEAQLEKSRLLSDRFSAERPKGSFSTLEIQRTEQGDSAMYLCASTPSGTSGKGLQFFGPGTRLTVL.